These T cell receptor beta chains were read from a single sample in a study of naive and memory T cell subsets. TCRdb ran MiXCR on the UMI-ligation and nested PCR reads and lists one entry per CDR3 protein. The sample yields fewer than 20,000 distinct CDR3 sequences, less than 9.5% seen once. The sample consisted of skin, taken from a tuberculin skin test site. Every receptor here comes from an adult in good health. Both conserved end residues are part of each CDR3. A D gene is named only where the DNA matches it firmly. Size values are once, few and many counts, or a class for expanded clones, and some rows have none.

TGTGCCAGCAGCCATGACAGTCCTGGCCTTAGCTCTGGAAACACCATATATTTT	CASSHDSPGLSSGNTIYF	TRBV28	TRBJ1-3	NA	NA
TGTGCCAGCAGCTCGGGACTGAATAATTCACCCCTCCACTTT	CASSSGLNNSPLHF	TRBV7-8	TRBJ1-6	NA	NA
TGTGCCAGCAGCGTGGCACCCAACACAGATACGCAGTATTTT	CASSVAPNTDTQYF	TRBV9	TRBJ2-3	many	NA
TGTGCCAGCAGCCGGGGACTAGCGGGCAGCTCCTACGAGCAGTACTTC	CASSRGLAGSSYEQYF	TRBV7-2	TRBJ2-7	medium-sized	TRBD2
TGTGCCAGCAGAATTGGACAGGCTACGAACACTGAAGCTTTCTTT	CASRIGQATNTEAFF	TRBV9	TRBJ1-1	many	TRBD1
TGTGCCGGAACAGGGGATTTGAGAAAAATTACGGACACTGAAGCTTTCTTT	CAGTGDLRKITDTEAFF	TRBV6-1	TRBJ1-1	NA	TRBD1
TGTGCCAGCAGCTTGGTGGAGGGGAGTCTCCGGAACACCATATATTTT	CASSLVEGSLRNTIYF	TRBV5-6	TRBJ1-3	many	NA
TGTGCCAGCAGTTACCGTCGCAGGGCCGGGGAGCTGTTTTTT	CASSYRRRAGELFF	TRBV6-5	TRBJ2-2	few	NA
TGTGCCAGCAGTTCAGGGACCCGGGTATACGAGCAGTACTTC	CASSSGTRVYEQYF	TRBV27	TRBJ2-7	few	NA
TGTGCCAGAAAACTAGCGGGGGGGCGAGATGAGCAGTTCTTC	CARKLAGGRDEQFF	TRBV6-5	TRBJ2-1	medium-sized	TRBD2
TGTGCCAGCGGTGTCCAGAACTATGGCTACACCTTC	CASGVQNYGYTF	TRBV12-3/TRBV12-4	TRBJ1-2	many	NA
TGCGCCAGCAGTGAGGTGCGCAATTCACCCCTCCACTTT	CASSEVRNSPLHF	TRBV10-2	TRBJ1-6	NA	NA
TGCGCCAGCAGCTTGGGGGGGGCGGAAAACATTCAGTACTTC	CASSLGGAENIQYF	TRBV5-1	TRBJ2-4	NA	NA
TGCGCCAGCAGGAGGTGGGGGGCTAATTCACCCCTCCACTTT	CASRRWGANSPLHF	TRBV5-1	TRBJ1-6	NA	NA
TGTGCCAGCAGCTTGATGTTGGGGGGAGAGCAGTACTTC	CASSLMLGGEQYF	TRBV5-4	TRBJ2-7	few	NA
TGTGCCAGCAGTACCCTTAGCGGGAGCATGTCAGATACGCAGTATTTT	CASSTLSGSMSDTQYF	TRBV27	TRBJ2-3	many	TRBD2
TGTGCCAGCAGTTTATGGATCCTCCCAGGGGAATCTAACTATGGCTACACCTTC	CASSLWILPGESNYGYTF	TRBV28	TRBJ1-2	many	NA
TGCAGTGCTCACTTGCAGTGGGGGATTGGGTACGAGCAGTACTTC	CSAHLQWGIGYEQYF	TRBV20-1	TRBJ2-7	medium-sized	NA
TGTGCCACATTAGAATGGACTGAAGCTTTCTTT	CATLEWTEAFF	TRBV6-1	TRBJ1-1	NA	NA
TGCAGTGCTAGAGATAGGGTGCACTACAATGAGCAGTTCTTC	CSARDRVHYNEQFF	TRBV20-1	TRBJ2-1	many	NA
TGTGCCAGCAGTTTATTACCTAGAGCCGGGGAGCTGTTTTTT	CASSLLPRAGELFF	TRBV27	TRBJ2-2	many	NA
TGTGCCAGCAGTTTCTCACCGAATGAAAAACTGTTTTTT	CASSFSPNEKLFF	TRBV6-5	TRBJ1-4	NA	NA
TGTGCCAGCAGCCTTGTAGGCGGGGAGCTGTTTTTT	CASSLVGGELFF	TRBV6-5	TRBJ2-2	many	NA
TGTGCCAGCACCCATGACAGCGGGGGCAATGAAAAACTGTTTTTT	CASTHDSGGNEKLFF	TRBV7-2	TRBJ1-4	many	NA
TGTGCCAGCACCCAAAATGGGGCTTCTCCTAACTATGGCTACACCTTC	CASTQNGASPNYGYTF	TRBV28	TRBJ1-2	many	NA
TGTGCCAGCAGTCCATCGGCCGGGACAGGGCGCGAGACCCAGTACTTC	CASSPSAGTGRETQYF	TRBV27	TRBJ2-5	many	TRBD1
TGCGCCAGCAGCTTGGTGCCCGGGGATACGTACGAGCAGTACTTC	CASSLVPGDTYEQYF	TRBV5-1	TRBJ2-7	many	NA
TGTGCCAGCAGCCAAGACTCTAGCGGATACTACGAGCAGTACTTC	CASSQDSSGYYEQYF	TRBV3-1	TRBJ2-7	few	TRBD2
TGTGCCAGCAGCTTAGGGCTAGCGGGAGGTAGGGATGAGCAGTTCTTC	CASSLGLAGGRDEQFF	TRBV11-2	TRBJ2-1	many	TRBD2
TGCAGTGCTCAAAGATCCACGGGCAGGACAGATACGCAGTATTTT	CSAQRSTGRTDTQYF	TRBV20-1	TRBJ2-3	many	NA
TGTGCCAGCAGTTTCGGCCCGACTAGTTCAGATACGCAGTATTTT	CASSFGPTSSDTQYF	TRBV12-3/TRBV12-4	TRBJ2-3	many	NA
TGTGCCAGCAGCCAATACCAACTAGGGAACAATGAGCAGTTCTTC	CASSQYQLGNNEQFF	TRBV7-9	TRBJ2-1	few	NA
TGCGCCAGCAGCCCCTGGACAGGGGGTTTTTTGATTACTGAAGCTTTCTTT	CASSPWTGGFLITEAFF	TRBV4-1	TRBJ1-1	few	TRBD1
TGTGCCAGCAGTATACCGGGACTAAACAATGAGCAGTTCTTC	CASSIPGLNNEQFF	TRBV7-3	TRBJ2-1	NA	TRBD2
TGTGCCAGCAGCGCCTACACCGGGACAGTTTACTACAATGAGCAGTTCTTC	CASSAYTGTVYYNEQFF	TRBV5-5	TRBJ2-1	many	TRBD1
TGTGCCAGCAGCTTGAGTAGCGGAACCTACGAGCAGTACTTC	CASSLSSGTYEQYF	TRBV7-9	TRBJ2-7	medium-sized	NA
TGCAGTGCTAGAGATTTTCGCTTATCTACCGGGGAGCTGTTTTTT	CSARDFRLSTGELFF	TRBV20-1	TRBJ2-2	few	NA
TGTGCCAGCAGTTCCGGAGGGGGAGGCATGGTCTTC	CASSSGGGGMVF	TRBV12-3/TRBV12-4	TRBJ2-1	many	NA
TGTGCCAGCAGCTTAGCCCAGAAAAGGGACAGGGGCCATGAAGCTTTCTTT	CASSLAQKRDRGHEAFF	TRBV7-2	TRBJ1-1	few	TRBD1
TGCAGTGCTAGGACTTTCTTAGCCAGCACCGGGGAGCTGTTTTTT	CSARTFLASTGELFF	TRBV20-1	TRBJ2-2	many	NA
TGTGCCAGCAGCGTAGAGGCGGGACTAGTAGCAGAGACCCAGTACTTC	CASSVEAGLVAETQYF	TRBV9	TRBJ2-5	many	TRBD2
TGCAGCGTTGAAACACTGGGCAATGAGCAGTTCTTC	CSVETLGNEQFF	TRBV29-1	TRBJ2-1	medium-sized	NA